A selection of T cell receptor beta chains follows, all from one sample in a study of beta chain features in type 1 diabetes. The data were produced by immunoSEQ multiplex PCR, yet TCRdb's version contains in-frame clones alone and is incomplete. Of fewer than 900,000 clones in the sample, roughly 17% were seen once. The sample consisted of naive CD4+ T cells from blood. The receptors were sampled from a woman in her late teens or twenties in good health. Each CDR3 is given with its conserved first and last residue. The order of the fields is D gene, V gene, clone size, J gene, CDR3 protein, CDR3 DNA. A D gene is named only where the DNA matches it firmly. Clone size is stated in some rows and not others, as once, few, many or a class when expanded.

d_call: -; v_call: TRBV4-2; clone_size: -; j_call: TRBJ1-5; cdr3_aa: CASSQGLAFNQPQHF; cdr3_nt: TGTGCCAGCAGCCAAGGGCTGGCCTTCAATCAGCCCCAGCATTTT
d_call: TRBD2; v_call: TRBV7-9; clone_size: -; j_call: TRBJ2-1; cdr3_aa: CASSSLSGTTYNEQFF; cdr3_nt: TGTGCCAGCAGCTCTCTCTCCGGGACTACGTACAATGAGCAGTTCTTC
d_call: -; v_call: TRBV5-6; clone_size: -; j_call: TRBJ2-7; cdr3_aa: CASRLSGEQYF; cdr3_nt: TGTGCCAGCAGACTCTCGGGCGAGCAGTACTTC
d_call: TRBD1; v_call: TRBV6-5; clone_size: few; j_call: TRBJ1-5; cdr3_aa: CASSYPAGGQPQHF; cdr3_nt: TGTGCCAGCAGTTACCCTGCAGGGGGGCAGCCCCAGCATTTT
d_call: -; v_call: TRBV15; clone_size: few; j_call: TRBJ1-1; cdr3_aa: CATSRELWDAEAFF; cdr3_nt: TGTGCCACCAGCAGAGAACTCTGGGACGCGGAAGCTTTCTTT
d_call: TRBD2; v_call: TRBV2; clone_size: -; j_call: TRBJ2-2; cdr3_aa: CASSESTSGSGELFF; cdr3_nt: TGTGCCAGCAGTGAATCGACTAGCGGTTCCGGGGAGCTGTTTTTT
d_call: -; v_call: TRBV7-9; clone_size: -; j_call: TRBJ1-2; cdr3_aa: CASSFNNRVGYTF; cdr3_nt: TGTGCCAGCAGCTTCAATAACAGGGTTGGCTACACCTTC
d_call: -; v_call: TRBV2; clone_size: -; j_call: TRBJ2-7; cdr3_aa: CASSGSPLSDEQYF; cdr3_nt: TGTGCCAGCAGCGGGAGCCCCTTATCTGACGAGCAGTACTTC
d_call: -; v_call: TRBV4-3; clone_size: -; j_call: TRBJ1-2; cdr3_aa: CASSQDQGPYGYTF; cdr3_nt: TGCGCCAGCAGCCAAGATCAGGGCCCGTATGGCTACACCTTC
d_call: TRBD1; v_call: TRBV5-1; clone_size: few; j_call: TRBJ2-1; cdr3_aa: CASSPGPGTGGTEQFF; cdr3_nt: TGCGCCAGCAGCCCAGGACCCGGGACAGGGGGCACTGAGCAGTTCTTC
d_call: -; v_call: TRBV4-1; clone_size: few; j_call: TRBJ2-3; cdr3_aa: CASSQDPRDWADTQYF; cdr3_nt: TGCGCCAGCAGCCAAGATCCCAGGGATTGGGCAGATACGCAGTATTTT
d_call: TRBD1; v_call: TRBV11-2; clone_size: -; j_call: TRBJ1-2; cdr3_aa: CATGQGNVYGYTF; cdr3_nt: TGTGCCACCGGACAGGGCAATGTCTATGGCTACACCTTC
d_call: -; v_call: TRBV7-7; clone_size: -; j_call: TRBJ1-2; cdr3_aa: CASSRGGISYGYTF; cdr3_nt: TGTGCTAGCAGCCGAGGGGGGATTTCATATGGCTACACCTTC
d_call: -; v_call: TRBV6-6; clone_size: -; j_call: TRBJ2-1; cdr3_aa: CASSYGGSYNEQFF; cdr3_nt: TGTGCCAGCAGTTACGGTGGCAGCTACAATGAGCAGTTCTTC
d_call: TRBD2; v_call: TRBV28; clone_size: few; j_call: TRBJ2-7; cdr3_aa: CASSFSSGRATLEQYF; cdr3_nt: TGTGCCAGCAGTTTCTCTTCTGGGAGGGCCACCCTCGAGCAGTACTTC
d_call: -; v_call: TRBV18; clone_size: -; j_call: TRBJ2-7; cdr3_aa: CASSPTTGPSSYEQYF; cdr3_nt: TGTGCCAGCTCACCAACAACAGGGCCAAGCTCCTACGAGCAGTACTTC
d_call: TRBD1; v_call: TRBV6-4; clone_size: few; j_call: TRBJ1-2; cdr3_aa: CATYRGARRGYTF; cdr3_nt: TGTGCCACCTACAGGGGGGCTCGACGGGGCTACACCTTC
d_call: TRBD1; v_call: TRBV7-9; clone_size: -; j_call: TRBJ1-1; cdr3_aa: CASSSLPGQGGGEAFF; cdr3_nt: TGTGCCAGCAGCTCCCTTCCGGGACAGGGTGGTGGTGAAGCTTTCTTT
d_call: -; v_call: TRBV11-3; clone_size: few; j_call: TRBJ2-1; cdr3_aa: CASSSGNRAYNEQFF; cdr3_nt: TGTGCCAGCAGCAGTGGGAACAGGGCCTACAATGAGCAGTTCTTC
d_call: -; v_call: TRBV25-1; clone_size: -; j_call: TRBJ1-6; cdr3_aa: CASSAGGNGAPLHF; cdr3_nt: TGTGCCAGCAGTGCTGGGGGGAATGGGGCACCCCTCCACTTT
d_call: -; v_call: TRBV4-3; clone_size: few; j_call: TRBJ2-7; cdr3_aa: CASSRFGVEQYF; cdr3_nt: TGCGCCAGCAGCCGGTTCGGGGTCGAGCAGTACTTC
d_call: -; v_call: TRBV6-5; clone_size: -; j_call: TRBJ1-1; cdr3_aa: CASSYGPGRTEAFF; cdr3_nt: TGTGCCAGCAGTTACGGTCCGGGGAGGACTGAAGCTTTCTTT
d_call: TRBD1; v_call: TRBV2; clone_size: -; j_call: TRBJ2-1; cdr3_aa: CASRTGWDEQFF; cdr3_nt: TGTGCCAGCAGGACAGGGTGGGATGAGCAGTTCTTC
d_call: TRBD2; v_call: TRBV4-3; clone_size: few; j_call: TRBJ2-2; cdr3_aa: CASSQGLAGVGELFF; cdr3_nt: TGCGCCAGCAGCCAGGGACTAGCGGGAGTCGGGGAGCTGTTTTTT
d_call: TRBD2; v_call: TRBV7-3; clone_size: -; j_call: TRBJ2-3; cdr3_aa: CASSPTSGGRRASTDTQYF; cdr3_nt: TGTGCCAGCAGCCCCACAAGCGGGGGTAGACGAGCCAGCACAGATACGCAGTATTTT
d_call: -; v_call: TRBV7-8; clone_size: few; j_call: TRBJ2-3; cdr3_aa: CASSLGREGTDTQYF; cdr3_nt: TGTGCCAGCAGCTTAGGCAGGGAGGGCACAGATACGCAGTATTTT
d_call: TRBD1; v_call: TRBV6-6; clone_size: -; j_call: TRBJ2-7; cdr3_aa: CASSSYRGSEQYF; cdr3_nt: TGTGCCAGCAGTTCATACAGGGGATCCGAGCAGTACTTC
d_call: -; v_call: TRBV10-3; clone_size: few; j_call: TRBJ2-7; cdr3_aa: CAISAWEPTLGEQYF; cdr3_nt: TGTGCCATCAGTGCTTGGGAACCAACACTTGGCGAGCAGTACTTC
d_call: -; v_call: TRBV7-2; clone_size: few; j_call: TRBJ1-3; cdr3_aa: CASSLAGTTGNTIYF; cdr3_nt: TGTGCCAGCAGCTTAGCAGGGACTACGGGAAACACCATATATTTT
d_call: TRBD2; v_call: TRBV5-1; clone_size: few; j_call: TRBJ2-5; cdr3_aa: CASSLLHGGSAETQYF; cdr3_nt: TGCGCCAGCAGCTTGCTTCATGGCGGGAGTGCTGAGACCCAGTACTTC
d_call: TRBD1; v_call: TRBV7-9; clone_size: -; j_call: TRBJ2-3; cdr3_aa: CASSTLQGFLDTQYF; cdr3_nt: TGTGCCAGCAGCACCCTACAGGGGTTCTTAGATACGCAGTATTTT
d_call: TRBD2; v_call: TRBV18; clone_size: few; j_call: TRBJ2-1; cdr3_aa: CASSPRTRGRRGEQFF; cdr3_nt: TGTGCCAGCTCACCAAGAACTCGCGGGAGGCGTGGTGAGCAGTTCTTC
d_call: -; v_call: TRBV28; clone_size: -; j_call: TRBJ1-1; cdr3_aa: CASSSTGPFISKAFF; cdr3_nt: TGTGCCAGCAGTTCGACAGGCCCCTTCATCTCTAAAGCTTTCTTT
d_call: TRBD1; v_call: TRBV19; clone_size: -; j_call: TRBJ2-3; cdr3_aa: CASSAPGQSTDTQYF; cdr3_nt: TGTGCCAGTAGTGCCCCGGGACAGTCCACAGATACGCAGTATTTT
d_call: TRBD2; v_call: TRBV7-2; clone_size: once; j_call: TRBJ2-1; cdr3_aa: CASSFSTSGNEQFF; cdr3_nt: TGTGCCAGCAGCTTCTCGACTAGCGGCAATGAGCAGTTCTTC
d_call: TRBD2; v_call: TRBV9; clone_size: few; j_call: TRBJ2-7; cdr3_aa: CASSVFPSGNYEQYF; cdr3_nt: TGTGCCAGCAGCGTATTCCCTAGCGGGAACTACGAGCAGTACTTC
d_call: TRBD2; v_call: TRBV7-2; clone_size: few; j_call: TRBJ2-5; cdr3_aa: CASSLEGRERETQYF; cdr3_nt: TGTGCCAGCAGCTTAGAGGGGCGGGAGCGCGAGACCCAGTACTTC
d_call: TRBD2; v_call: TRBV7-9; clone_size: -; j_call: TRBJ2-3; cdr3_aa: CASSPPTSGISDTQYF; cdr3_nt: TGTGCCAGCAGCCCCCCGACTAGCGGGATTTCGGATACGCAGTATTTT
d_call: -; v_call: TRBV19; clone_size: once; j_call: TRBJ1-2; cdr3_aa: CASSIDRRDGYTF; cdr3_nt: TGTGCCAGTAGTATAGATCGACGCGATGGCTACACCTTC
d_call: -; v_call: TRBV23-1; clone_size: -; j_call: TRBJ2-3; cdr3_aa: CAFKEAPSTDTQYF; cdr3_nt: TGCGCCTTTAAGGAGGCGCCCTCCACAGATACGCAGTATTTT
d_call: TRBD1; v_call: TRBV7-6; clone_size: -; j_call: TRBJ2-5; cdr3_aa: CASGLQGHYQETQYF; cdr3_nt: TGTGCCAGCGGTTTACAGGGGCACTACCAAGAGACCCAGTACTTC
d_call: -; v_call: TRBV7-9; clone_size: few; j_call: TRBJ2-2; cdr3_aa: CASSQDSNTGELFF; cdr3_nt: TGTGCCAGCAGCCAGGACTCGAACACCGGGGAGCTGTTTTTT
d_call: -; v_call: TRBV27; clone_size: -; j_call: TRBJ1-5; cdr3_aa: CASSLRGADQPQHF; cdr3_nt: TGTGCCAGCAGTTTACGAGGGGCGGATCAGCCCCAGCATTTT
d_call: -; v_call: TRBV14; clone_size: few; j_call: TRBJ2-2; cdr3_aa: CASSQGGTVHRELFF; cdr3_nt: TGTGCCAGCAGCCAAGGGGGGACTGTCCACCGGGAGCTGTTTTTT
d_call: -; v_call: TRBV11-3; clone_size: -; j_call: TRBJ2-7; cdr3_aa: CASSRGEAYEQYF; cdr3_nt: TGTGCCAGCAGCAGGGGGGAAGCCTACGAGCAGTACTTC